This paragraph covers one T cell receptor beta chain sequence. Its cognate antigen is unknown. This sample is part of a study of blood T cells in healthy people across ages. Study-level results: Changes seen in expanded clonotypes were possibly confounded by donor CMV status left unknown. PBMC samples, being unsorted, prevented any conclusive comparison of naive and antigen-experienced cells.

This CDR3 has 14 amino acids. The ends were cut back, 8 bases at V and 13 bases at J, with 25 bases in the middle. CDR1 and CDR2 from the germline V gene are SEHNR and FQNEAQ (reference sequence). A second PCR, run for roughly 7 to 12 cycles, used a sample-barcoded 5' primer plus a J-beta primer mix. Per sample, CDR3-containing paired-end reads numbered at least 3 million. TCRdb analysed the 5' RACE reads with MiXCR anew, one entry per CDR3 protein. Of roughly 900,000 distinct CDR3 sequences listed, about 44% were seen once; the top ten hold 10% to 15%. The chain is built from TRBV7-9 and TRBJ2-3; the D gene could be TRBD1 or TRBD2 (6 bases each). Material: blood. The receptor's source is a man aged 25-40 years in good health. CDR3 loop: CASGGLANTLGEYF. In DNA form, the CDR3 reads TGTGCCAGCGGGGGGCTAGCGAACACATTGGGGGAGTATTTT.